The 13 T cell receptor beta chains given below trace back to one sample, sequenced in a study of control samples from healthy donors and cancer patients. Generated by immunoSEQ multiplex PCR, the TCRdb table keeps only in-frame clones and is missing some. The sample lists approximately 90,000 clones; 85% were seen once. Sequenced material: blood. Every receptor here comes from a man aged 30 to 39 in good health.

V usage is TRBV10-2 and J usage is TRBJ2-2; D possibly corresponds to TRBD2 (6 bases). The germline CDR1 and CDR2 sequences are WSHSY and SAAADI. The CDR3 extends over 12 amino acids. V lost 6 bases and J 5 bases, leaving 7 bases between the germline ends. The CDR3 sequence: CASSGGTGELFF. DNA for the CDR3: TGCGCCAGCAGCGGGGGTACCGGGGAGCTGTTTTTT.

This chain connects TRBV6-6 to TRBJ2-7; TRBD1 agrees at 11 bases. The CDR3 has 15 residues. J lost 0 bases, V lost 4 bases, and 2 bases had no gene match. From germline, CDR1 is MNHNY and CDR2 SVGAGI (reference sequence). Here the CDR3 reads CASSSGTGGSYEQYF. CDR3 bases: TGTGCCAGCAGTTCTGGGACAGGGGGCTCCTACGAGCAGTACTTC.

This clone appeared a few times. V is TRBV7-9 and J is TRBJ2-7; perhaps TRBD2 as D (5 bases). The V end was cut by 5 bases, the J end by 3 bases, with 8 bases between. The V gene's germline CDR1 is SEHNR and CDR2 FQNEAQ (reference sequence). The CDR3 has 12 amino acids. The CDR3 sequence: CASSPGIYEQYF. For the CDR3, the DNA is TGTGCCAGCAGCCCGGGGATCTACGAGCAGTACTTC.

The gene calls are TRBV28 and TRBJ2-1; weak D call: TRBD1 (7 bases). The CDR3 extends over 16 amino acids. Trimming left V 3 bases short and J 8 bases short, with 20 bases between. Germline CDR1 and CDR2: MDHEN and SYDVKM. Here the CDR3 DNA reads TGTGCCAGCAGTTTTATCAACAGGGGAGGAATCGATGAGCAGTTCTTC. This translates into CASSFINRGGIDEQFF.

The CDR3 nucleotides read TGTGCCAGCAGTACTTGGGGGGAGTCTGAAGCTTTCTTT. It encodes CASSTWGESEAFF. The J gene is TRBJ1-1, the V gene TRBV6-5; a weak D match, TRBD1 (5 bases). The V end lost 5 bases, the J end lost 6 bases, and 13 bases lay between the germline ends. Germline V CDR1 and CDR2: MNHEY, SVGAGI. The CDR3 covers 13 residues.

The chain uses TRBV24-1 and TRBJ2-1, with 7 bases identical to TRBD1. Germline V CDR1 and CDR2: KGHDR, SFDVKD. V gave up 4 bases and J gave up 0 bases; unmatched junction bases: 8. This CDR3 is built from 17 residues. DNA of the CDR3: TGTGCCACCAGTGAGTCGACAGGGCTTATCTCCTACAATGAGCAGTTCTTC. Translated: CATSESTGLISYNEQFF.

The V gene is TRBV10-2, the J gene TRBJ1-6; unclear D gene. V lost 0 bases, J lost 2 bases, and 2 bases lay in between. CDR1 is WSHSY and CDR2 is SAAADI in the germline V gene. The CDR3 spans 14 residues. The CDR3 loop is CASSESAYNSPLHF. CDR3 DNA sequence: TGCGCCAGCAGTGAGTCAGCCTATAATTCACCCCTCCACTTT.

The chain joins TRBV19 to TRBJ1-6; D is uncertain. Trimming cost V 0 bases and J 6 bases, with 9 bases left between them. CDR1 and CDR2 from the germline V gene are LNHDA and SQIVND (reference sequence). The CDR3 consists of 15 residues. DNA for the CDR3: TGTGCCAGTAGTATAGATTCTCGGGGTAATTCACCCCTCCACTTT. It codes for CASSIDSRGNSPLHF.

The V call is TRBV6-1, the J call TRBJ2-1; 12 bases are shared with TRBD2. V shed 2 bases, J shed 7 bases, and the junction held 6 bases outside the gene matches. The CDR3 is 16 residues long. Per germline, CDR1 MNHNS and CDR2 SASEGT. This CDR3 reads CASSEFLAGGLNEQFF. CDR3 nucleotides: TGTGCCAGCAGTGAATTTCTAGCGGGGGGGCTAAATGAGCAGTTCTTC.

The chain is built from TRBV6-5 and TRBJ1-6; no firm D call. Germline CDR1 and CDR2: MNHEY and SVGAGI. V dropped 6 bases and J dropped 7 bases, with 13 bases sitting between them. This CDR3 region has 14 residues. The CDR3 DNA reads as TGTGCCAGCAGAGTCCAAACAGAGAATTCACCCCTCCACTTT. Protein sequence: CASRVQTENSPLHF.

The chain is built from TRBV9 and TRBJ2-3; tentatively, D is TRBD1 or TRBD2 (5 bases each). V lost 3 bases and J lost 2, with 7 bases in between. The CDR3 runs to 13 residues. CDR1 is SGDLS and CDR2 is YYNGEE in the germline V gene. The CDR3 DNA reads TGTGCCAGCAGCGGGGGGTACACAGATACGCAGTATTTT. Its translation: CASSGGYTDTQYF.

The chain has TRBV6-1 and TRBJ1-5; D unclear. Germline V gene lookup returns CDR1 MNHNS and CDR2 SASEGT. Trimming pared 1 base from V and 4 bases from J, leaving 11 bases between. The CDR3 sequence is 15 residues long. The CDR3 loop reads CASSEDRMGNQPQHF. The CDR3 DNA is TGTGCCAGCAGTGAAGACAGAATGGGGAATCAGCCCCAGCATTTT.

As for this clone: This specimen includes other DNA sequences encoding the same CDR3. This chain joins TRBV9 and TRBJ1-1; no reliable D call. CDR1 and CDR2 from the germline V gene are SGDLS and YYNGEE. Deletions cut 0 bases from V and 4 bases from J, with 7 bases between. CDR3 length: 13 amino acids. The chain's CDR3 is CASSVVGSTEAFF. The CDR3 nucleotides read TGTGCCAGCAGCGTAGTGGGCAGCACTGAAGCTTTCTTT. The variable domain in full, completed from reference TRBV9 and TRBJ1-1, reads DSGVTQTPKHLITATGQRVTLRCSPRSGDLSVYWYQQSLDQGLQFLIQYYNGEERAKGNILERFSAQQFPDLHSELNLSSLELGDSALYFCASSVVGSTEAFFGQGTRLTVV.